This T cell receptor (beta chain) was sequenced for a study of blood T cell repertoires in COVID-19. Study at large: The samples span acute and convalescent COVID-19 from the United States, Italy and Spain. T cells, B-cell-depleted T cells, or PBMCs supplied cDNA or gDNA.

In germline, CDR1 is MNHNY, CDR2 SVGAGI (reference sequence). The CDR3 loop spans 14 amino acids. V dropped 4 bases and J dropped 8 bases, with 17 bases sitting between them. In the study's own analysis: Researchers report that nucleated cell counts were estimated from reference gene primer amplification. This table comes from immunoSEQ multiplex PCR, and its TCRdb copy is limited to in-frame clones, with some not included. The V and J calls and clone size come from that table; D and trimming were worked out from the DNA. Among around 300,000 clones listed, roughly nine tenths were seen once. This clone was counted a single time.

This chain uses TRBV6-6 with TRBJ1-2; TRBD1 is a possible D gene (6 bases). The source is a man aged 45 to 65 with acute or convalescent COVID-19. Sequencing was done on a sample of peripheral blood. The DNA of the CDR3 is TGTGCCAGCAGTTCTACAGGGCCTAAGGAGGGCTACACCTTC. This codes for CASSSTGPKEGYTF.